This T cell receptor beta chain stems from a study of cytomegalovirus exposure and HLA in healthy donors. Trimming cost V 0 bases and J 9 bases, with 15 bases left between them. This CDR3 region has 15 residues. The germline gives CDR1 KGHSH, CDR2 LQKENI. Study outcomes and limitations: A later analysis by the authors found several of the most significant clusters apparently linked to common viral pathogens.

PCR amplification relied on 60 Vbeta primers (plus 13 Jbeta primers). Clones were read by immunoSEQ multiplex PCR, and TCRdb kept only the in-frame ones, dropping some. The data hold about 140,000 clones, with 60% to 80% observed a single time. As regards this clone: The antigen remains undetermined.

Sequencing used PBMCs. The chain recombines TRBV18 with TRBJ2-1, with D possibly matching TRBD1 (6 bases). This sequence was found in a woman under 40 in good health and CMV-seronegative. Here the CDR3 DNA reads TGTGCCAGCTCACCACCTTCTAGGACAGATTTTGAGCAGTTCTTC. This codes for CASSPPSRTDFEQFF.